What follows are 18 T cell receptor beta chains derived from one specimen sequenced in a study of graft-versus-host responses after intestinal transplantation. Here immunoSEQ multiplex PCR was the method, and the copy in TCRdb shows in-frame clones only, minus some. In the table there are some 55,000 clones, roughly 89% of which are singletons. The sequencing used PBMCs, collected approximately 660 days after intestinal transplant. The receptors were gathered from a human patient who received an intestinal transplant, so some T cells may come from the graft donor.

This rearrangement joins TRBV4-2 to TRBJ1-5; unclear D gene. CDR3 size: 13 residues. Germline V gene lookup returns CDR1 LGHNA and CDR2 YNFKEQ. Trimming took off 1 base at V and 5 bases at J, with 6 bases between the two ends. The chain's CDR3 is CASSQGRHQPQHF. CDR3 sequence (DNA): TGTGCCAGCAGCCAAGGGAGACATCAGCCCCAGCATTTT.

The genes are TRBV6-6 and TRBJ2-7; D perhaps matches TRBD1 (6 bases). V lost 4 bases and J lost 2, with 15 bases in between. The CDR3 has 15 amino acids. Germline V gene sequence: CDR1 MNHNY, CDR2 SVGAGI (reference sequence). The CDR3 spells CASSSTHRAPYEQYF. The DNA for the CDR3 is TGTGCCAGCAGTTCTACCCACAGGGCTCCCTACGAGCAGTACTTC.

The table lists this clone with a count of one. V and J are TRBV9 and TRBJ1-3; possibly TRBD1 for D (5 bases). V lost 1 base, J lost 0 bases, and 5 bases lay in between. The germline CDR1 and CDR2 sequences are SGDLS and YYNGEE. The CDR3 runs 14 residues. The CDR3 is CASSVQGSGNTIYF. The CDR3 nucleotides read TGTGCCAGCAGCGTACAGGGCTCTGGAAACACCATATATTTT.

The chain has TRBV29-1 and TRBJ1-1; a possible D gene is TRBD1 (5 bases). The CDR3 consists of 12 residues. Germline assignment: CDR1 SQVTM and CDR2 ANQGSEA. V was cut by 7 bases and J by 7 bases, with 16 bases left in between. DNA for the CDR3: TGCAGCGCTGATCGGGGGACCGATGAAGCTTTCTTT. It encodes CSADRGTDEAFF.

The chain links TRBV27 to TRBJ2-7; TRBD2 is a possible D gene (5 bases). Germline CDR1 is MNHEY and CDR2 is SMNVEV (reference sequence). The CDR3 runs to 14 residues. Deletions cut 6 bases from V and 2 bases from J, with 14 bases between. CDR3 loop: CASSARGPPYEQYF. The CDR3 region has the DNA TGTGCCAGCAGCGCACGGGGTCCGCCCTACGAGCAGTACTTC.

Here the CDR3 reads CASTRGRGDTQYF. In DNA form, the CDR3 reads TGTGCCAGCACGCGGGGGAGAGGAGATACGCAGTATTTT. The rearrangement links TRBV6-1 to TRBJ2-3; 7 bases agree with TRBD2. The CDR3 length is 13 residues. V dropped 7 bases and J dropped 5; count of bases not matched to a gene: 6. The germline CDR1 and CDR2 sequences are MNHNS and SASEGT.

The gene calls are TRBV4-2 and TRBJ2-3; D ambiguous. Trimming pared 0 bases from V and 4 bases from J, leaving 2 bases between. Germline V gene sequence: CDR1 LGHNA, CDR2 YNFKEQ. CDR3 length: 12 residues. The CDR3 spells CASSQESDTQYF. CDR3 coding DNA: TGTGCCAGCAGCCAAGAGTCAGATACGCAGTATTTT.

CDR3: CASSLRDRGYEQYF. The CDR3 bases are TGTGCCAGCAGCCTCCGGGACAGGGGGTACGAGCAGTACTTC. The chain employs TRBV7-9 and TRBJ2-7; 11 nucleotides align to TRBD1. Germline CDR1 reads SEHNR; CDR2 reads FQNEAQ (reference sequence). The CDR3 is made up of 14 amino acids. V shed 5 bases, J shed 4 bases, and the junction held 4 bases outside the gene matches.

This sequence joins TRBV5-4 and TRBJ2-5; 14 positions match TRBD2. This CDR3 spans 16 amino acids. With 3 bases clipped from V and 4 bases from J, the junction kept 5 bases outside the gene matches. Germline loops: CDR1 SGHNT, CDR2 YYREEE (reference sequence). In DNA, the CDR3 is TGTGCCAGCAGCTCAGGACTAGCGGGGGGCCTAGAGACCCAGTACTTC. Protein product: CASSSGLAGGLETQYF.

The chain employs TRBV29-1 and TRBJ1-1; no clear D gene. CDR3 length: 13 amino acids. Germline V CDR1 and CDR2: SQVTM, ANQGSEA. V was trimmed by 2 bases and J by 0 bases, leaving 7 bases between them. Here the CDR3 DNA reads TGCAGCGTTGAACGGAGGTTGAACACTGAAGCTTTCTTT. Its translation: CSVERRLNTEAFF.

This chain joins TRBV5-6 and TRBJ1-2; D call uncertain. The germline CDR1 and CDR2 sequences are SGHDT and YYEEEE. This CDR3 spans 13 amino acids. Trimming cost V 2 bases and J 7 bases, with 12 bases left between them. CDR3 residues: CASSLGSSFGYTF. CDR3 DNA: TGTGCCAGCAGCTTAGGGTCGTCTTTTGGCTACACCTTC.

This chain connects TRBV5-4 to TRBJ1-6; 7 nucleotides match TRBD1. Germline V CDR1 and CDR2: SGHNT, YYREEE (reference sequence). The CDR3 contains 16 residues. Trimming removed 3 bases from V and 6 bases from J; junction bases left unmatched: 9. The CDR3 nucleotides read TGTGCCAGCAGCTCACAATCCGGGACAGCTAATTCACCCCTCCACTTT. Amino acids: CASSSQSGTANSPLHF.

This rearrangement joins TRBV5-6 to TRBJ2-7; 7 bases agree with TRBD1. Germline lookup yields CDR1 SGHDT and CDR2 YYEEEE. The V segment lost 4 bases and the J segment 5 bases; nucleotides outside the gene matches: 3. The CDR3 is 12 amino acids. Here the CDR3 reads CASSPGGDEQYF. CDR3 nucleotides: TGTGCCAGCAGCCCAGGGGGTGACGAGCAGTACTTC.

This rearrangement joins TRBV5-1 to TRBJ2-6; D may be TRBD1 (5 bases). V gave up 7 bases and J gave up 2 bases, with 13 bases separating them. Germline CDR1 is SGHRS and CDR2 is YFSETQ. The CDR3 spans 15 residues. The CDR3 loop reads CASRRVTTGANVLTF. The CDR3 DNA follows: TGCGCCAGCCGCAGGGTCACCACTGGGGCCAACGTCCTGACTTTC.

The chain couples TRBV6-5 to TRBJ2-1; TRBD2 aligns across 8 bases. The germline gives CDR1 MNHEY, CDR2 SVGAGI. This CDR3 region has 14 residues. J lost 2 bases, V lost 8 bases, and 5 bases had no gene match. The CDR3 is CASGTAGAYNEQFF. The CDR3 DNA sequence: TGTGCCAGCGGTACAGCGGGGGCCTACAATGAGCAGTTCTTC.

The chain recombines TRBV11-2 with TRBJ2-1; TRBD1 aligns across 7 bases. J gave up 7 bases and V 3 bases, and 15 bases lay outside the gene matches. Germline CDR1 and CDR2: SGHAT and FQNNGV. The CDR3 runs to 17 residues. As DNA, the CDR3 is TGTGCCAGCAGCTTTAGCTCAGGGGGTATTGTAGCGAATGAGCAGTTCTTC. This encodes CASSFSSGGIVANEQFF. The whole variable domain, filled in from reference TRBV11-2 and TRBJ2-1, reads EAGVAQSPRYKIIEKRQSVAFWCNPISGHATLYWYQQILGQGPKLLIQFQNNGVVDDSQLPKDRFSAERLKGVDSTLKIQPAKLEDSAVYLCASSFSSGGIVANEQFFGPGTRLTVL.

This chain connects TRBV11-3 to TRBJ2-5; either TRBD1 or TRBD2 may supply D (5 bases each). CDR1 and CDR2 (germline): SGHNT, YENEEA. The CDR3 loop spans 14 amino acids. V lost 2 bases and J 5 bases, leaving 12 bases between the germline ends. For the CDR3, the DNA is TGTGCCAGCAGCTTATCTGATGGGGGTGAGACCCAGTACTTC. Amino acid sequence: CASSLSDGGETQYF.

The chain employs TRBV5-8 and TRBJ2-5; possibly TRBD1 for D (6 bases). Germline CDR1 is SGHTS and CDR2 is YDEGEE. V lost 0 bases, J lost 5 bases, and 14 bases lay in between. This CDR3 region has 15 residues. The CDR3 sequence is CASSLEGSQGETQYF. CDR3 nucleotide sequence: TGTGCCAGCAGCTTGGAAGGTAGCCAGGGGGAGACCCAGTACTTC.